This TCR beta chain was captured in a study of beta chain features in type 1 diabetes. Regarding the study as a whole: Because the template was cDNA, high-expressing cells might be over-represented. Across patients, naive, central memory and Treg TCRB repertoires exhibited apparently greater similarity than was observed across healthy donors. Significant though moderate, a shortening of TCRB CDR3s appeared in all four CD4+ subsets of Type 1 diabetes patients.

About this clone itself: Its antigen is unknown.

The CDR3 has 19 amino acids. V gave up 1 base and J gave up 0 bases; unmatched junction bases: 8. CDR1 is LGHNT and CDR2 is FRNRAP in the germline V gene. Of the isolated RNA, all was reverse transcribed, and so the sequenced material was expressed TCRB transcripts. An average roughly 3.6 million reads came from naive, central memory and regulatory T cell samples. TCRdb's copy holds only in-frame clones and misses some; the assay was immunoSEQ multiplex PCR. The sample holds around 250,000 clones; around 68% are singletons and the top ten take around 0.05%. The sample consisted of naive CD4+ T cells from blood. The chain carries TRBV12-5 and TRBJ2-6; 8 bases agree with TRBD1. The receptor was isolated from a man in his thirties or forties in good health. CDR3 residues: CASGLARTGTFSGANVLTF. In DNA, the CDR3 is TGTGCTAGTGGTTTGGCGAGGACAGGGACTTTCTCTGGGGCCAACGTCCTGACTTTC. The full variable domain, rest sourced from reference TRBV12-5 and TRBJ2-6, is DARVTQTPRHKVTEMGQEVTMRCQPILGHNTVFWYRQTMMQGLELLAYFRNRAPLDDSGMPKDRFSAEMPDATLATLKIQPSEPRDSAVYFCASGLARTGTFSGANVLTFGAGSRLTVL.